The 12 T cell receptor beta chains in this list originate from one sample, sequenced in a study of blood T cell repertoires in COVID-19. Assay used: immunoSEQ multiplex PCR; TCRdb lists only in-frame clones, some missing. The top ten clones hold 2.5% to 3% of a sample with around 180,000 clones, around 67% of them seen once. Sequenced material: peripheral blood. The receptors derive from a woman over 75 with acute or convalescent COVID-19.

This clone turned up a few times. The chain uses TRBV12-5 and TRBJ2-3, with TRBD2 matching over 8 bases. The CDR3 length is 14 residues. V lost 6 bases and J lost 3; bases outside the gene matches: 5. CDR1 LGHNT and CDR2 FRNRAP come from the germline V gene. CDR3 loop: CASGLAGMTDTQYF. The CDR3, as DNA: TGTGCTAGTGGGTTAGCGGGGATGACAGATACGCAGTATTTT.

This chain links TRBV13 with TRBJ1-4; 8 bases are a match to TRBD1. This CDR3 spans 14 amino acids. The trim removed 5 bases at V and 8 bases at J, leaving 7 bases unmatched. Germline assignment: CDR1 PRHDT and CDR2 FYEKMQ (reference sequence). The CDR3 protein is CASSKQGVQEKLFF. DNA of the CDR3: TGTGCCAGCAGCAAACAGGGGGTACAGGAAAAACTGTTTTTT.

The chain recombines TRBV25-1 with TRBJ2-5; the D gene is possibly TRBD1 (6 bases). V lost 0 bases to trimming and J lost 2 bases, with 10 bases between them. CDR1 is MGHDK and CDR2 is SYGVNS in the germline V gene. CDR3 size: 15 residues. CDR3 in amino acids: CASSEYGRGQETQYF. The CDR3 DNA reads as TGTGCCAGCAGTGAATATGGCAGGGGACAAGAGACCCAGTACTTC.

The chain is built from TRBV5-4 and TRBJ2-7; 9 bases are shared with TRBD2. CDR1 and CDR2 (germline): SGHNT, YYREEE (reference sequence). The CDR3 loop spans 16 amino acids. V shed 3 bases and J 9 bases; nucleotides not matched to a gene: 16. CDR3 in amino acids: CASSSETSGGLDGQYF. Written as DNA, the CDR3 is TGTGCCAGCAGCTCGGAGACAAGCGGGGGGCTTGATGGGCAGTACTTC.

The CDR3 bases are TGTGCCAGCAGTCCGGACAATCCCGGGGAGCTGTTTTTT. This codes for CASSPDNPGELFF. The chain links TRBV2 to TRBJ2-2; tentatively, D is TRBD1 (5 bases). The CDR3 runs to 13 residues. Germline V gene sequence: CDR1 SNHLY, CDR2 FYNNEI. Trimming left V 5 bases short and J 6 bases short, with 10 bases between. The variable domain in full, with the rest retrieved from reference TRBV2 and TRBJ2-2, is EPEVTQTPSHQVTQMGQEVILRCVPISNHLYFYWYRQILGQKVEFLVSFYNNEISEKSEIFDDQFSVERPDGSNFTLKIRSTKLEDSAMYFCASSPDNPGELFFGEGSRLTVL.

This clone has a single count. This sequence joins TRBV4-1 and TRBJ1-1; possibly TRBD1 for D (6 bases). Germline CDR1 is MGHRA and CDR2 is YSYEKL. V was shortened by 4 bases and J by 12 bases, with 18 bases between the two germline ends. The CDR3 loop spans 13 amino acids. In DNA, the CDR3 is TGCGCCAGCAGCCGCCTTACAGGGCGGGTAACTTTCTTT. Protein: CASSRLTGRVTFF.

This chain uses TRBV28 with TRBJ1-4, with D possibly matching TRBD1 (5 bases). The CDR3 totals 17 residues. Trimming took off 7 bases at V and 4 bases at J, with 22 bases between the two ends. Per germline, CDR1 MDHEN and CDR2 SYDVKM. CDR3 protein: CASTTWGASGGNEKLFF. DNA of the CDR3: TGTGCCAGCACCACATGGGGCGCATCAGGTGGTAATGAAAAACTGTTTTTT.

The chain couples TRBV4-2 to TRBJ2-5; TRBD2 aligns across 8 bases. V gave up 1 base and J gave up 2 bases; unmatched junction bases: 6. Looked up from germline, CDR1 is LGHNA and CDR2 is YNFKEQ. The CDR3 is made up of 16 amino acids. DNA of the CDR3: TGTGCCAGCAGCCAAGTTGCGGCTAGCGGGCAAGAGACCCAGTACTTC. It is translated as CASSQVAASGQETQYF.

This clone appeared a few times. The rearrangement joins TRBV11-3 to TRBJ2-7, with TRBD2 identical over 9 bases. There are 17 residues in the CDR3. J gave up 5 bases and V 3 bases, and 14 bases lay outside the gene matches. The germline V gene has CDR1 SGHNT and CDR2 YENEEA. The CDR3 nucleotides read TGTGCCAGCAGCTTTAGGTTAACTAGCGGGCCCCGCCACGAGCAGTACTTC. Translation gives CASSFRLTSGPRHEQYF.

The chain is built from TRBV19 and TRBJ2-4, with a weak D call TRBD2 (6 bases). The V end lost 5 bases, the J end lost 4 bases, and 12 bases lay between the germline ends. The germline gives CDR1 LNHDA, CDR2 SQIVND (reference sequence). The CDR3 loop spans 14 amino acids. CDR3 coding DNA: TGTGCCAGTAGTGCCCCGGGAGAAAAAAACATTCAGTACTTC. Its protein is CASSAPGEKNIQYF.

V is TRBV19 and J is TRBJ2-2; 12 nucleotides align to TRBD1. The CDR3 contains 17 residues. V lost 5 bases, J lost 5 bases, and 9 bases stayed unmatched. The germline CDR1 and CDR2 sequences are LNHDA and SQIVND (reference sequence). The CDR3 coding sequence is TGTGCCAGTAGTGACCAGGGACAGGGGGCTTTTACCGGGGAGCTGTTTTTT. The encoded protein is CASSDQGQGAFTGELFF.

V and J are TRBV24-1 and TRBJ2-7, with 12 bases aligning to TRBD1. The J segment lost 5 bases and the V segment lost 2 bases, leaving 3 bases of the junction unmatched. This CDR3 has 15 residues. Looked up from germline, CDR1 is KGHDR and CDR2 is SFDVKD. DNA of the CDR3: TGTGCCACCAGTGATTCCGGGACAGGGGGCAACGAGCAGTACTTC. This translates into CATSDSGTGGNEQYF.